These 12 T cell receptor beta chains were sequenced from one sample in a study of cytomegalovirus exposure and HLA in healthy donors. 60 Vbeta and 13 Jbeta primers were used in PCR. Here immunoSEQ multiplex PCR was the method, and the copy in TCRdb shows in-frame clones only, minus some. This sample has 120,000 or so clones, with 70% to 85% found just once. The sequencing sample was made of PBMCs. Receptor source: a woman in her 50s in good health and CMV-seronegative.

CDR3 in amino acids: CASSRPESLYGYTF. CDR3 nucleotides: TGTGCCAGCTCACGTCCGGAGAGCCTCTATGGCTACACCTTC. The chain recombines TRBV18 with TRBJ1-2; D ambiguous. The length of the CDR3 is 14 residues. V was cut by 4 bases and J by 4 bases, with 13 bases left in between. The germline CDR1 and CDR2 sequences are KGHSH and LQKENI. The variable domain in full, completed from reference TRBV18 and TRBJ1-2, reads NAGVMQNPRHLVRRRGQEARLRCSPMKGHSHVYWYRQLPEEGLKFMVYLQKENIIDESGMPKERFSAEFPKEGPSILRIQQVVRGDSAAYFCASSRPESLYGYTFGSGTRLTVV.

About this clone itself: The sample contains more than one DNA sequence encoding this CDR3. The rearrangement joins TRBV10-3 to TRBJ2-1; 10 nucleotides match TRBD1. The CDR3 has 13 amino acids. From germline, CDR1 is ENHRY and CDR2 SYGVKD. Trimming took 4 bases from V and 7 from J; bases not matched to a gene: 1. CDR3 sequence: CAISGQGANEQFF. DNA for the CDR3: TGTGCCATCAGTGGACAGGGGGCGAATGAGCAGTTCTTC.

In its sample, this clone was seen a few times. This chain's CDR3 is CASSPPARGYGYTF. In DNA form, the CDR3 reads TGTGCCAGCTCACCGCCAGCGCGGGGCTATGGCTACACCTTC. J is TRBJ1-2 and V is TRBV18; D is undetermined. Germline lookup yields CDR1 KGHSH and CDR2 LQKENI. CDR3 length: 14 amino acids. V was pared by 3 bases and J by 4 bases, with 12 bases between.

The V and J genes are TRBV5-1 and TRBJ2-5, with 10 bases fitting TRBD2. With 4 bases clipped from V and 0 bases from J, the junction kept 3 bases outside the gene matches. The length of the CDR3 is 15 residues. Germline V gives CDR1 SGHRS, CDR2 YFSETQ. CDR3 loop: CASSRGLADQETQYF. DNA for the CDR3: TGCGCCAGCAGCCGAGGACTAGCGGACCAAGAGACCCAGTACTTC.

Concerning this clone itself: The same CDR3 can be traced to other DNA sequences in this sample. The chain couples TRBV7-2 to TRBJ2-7; no reliable D call. The germline V and J ends were trimmed by 5 bases and 0 bases, with 11 bases remaining between them. Germline V CDR1 and CDR2: SGHTA, FQGNSA. The CDR3 totals 14 residues. The CDR3 protein is CASSPPGSSYEQYF. DNA for the CDR3: TGTGCCAGCAGCCCACCTGGCAGCTCCTACGAGCAGTACTTC.

The gene calls are TRBV21-1 and TRBJ1-2. TRBV21-1 is tagged as a pseudogene. This CDR3 is 13 amino acids long. The CDR3 here is CASSKASGVGYTF. The CDR3 coding sequence is TGTGCCAGCAGCAAAGCGTCCGGAGTTGGCTACACCTTC.

This chain uses TRBV28 with TRBJ2-1; 12 bases line up with TRBD2. V shed 2 bases and J 7 bases; nucleotides not matched to a gene: 9. CDR3 length equals 17 residues. Germline lookup yields CDR1 MDHEN and CDR2 SYDVKM. The CDR3 sequence is CASSLGLAGGRGNEQFF. The CDR3 DNA is TGTGCCAGCAGTTTAGGGCTAGCGGGAGGGCGGGGTAATGAGCAGTTCTTC. Full variable domain (remainder filled in from reference TRBV28 and TRBJ2-1): DVKVTQSSRYLVKRTGEKVFLECVQDMDHENMFWYRQDPGLGLRLIYFSYDVKMKEKGDIPEGYSVSREKKERFSLILESASTNQTSMYLCASSLGLAGGRGNEQFFGPGTRLTVL.

The chain couples TRBV19 to TRBJ2-2, with 10 bases lining up with TRBD1. With 10 bases clipped from V and 6 bases from J, the junction kept 8 bases outside the gene matches. The CDR3 has 14 amino acids. Germline lookup yields CDR1 LNHDA and CDR2 SQIVND (reference sequence). The CDR3 loop is CATSGTGAPGELFF. The CDR3 coding sequence is TGTGCCACCTCGGGGACAGGGGCCCCCGGGGAGCTGTTTTTT.

This chain connects TRBV27 to TRBJ2-2; D is unresolved. Germline V gene sequence: CDR1 MNHEY, CDR2 SMNVEV (reference sequence). CDR3 length: 13 amino acids. With 4 bases removed from V and 1 base from J, the gap between germline ends came to 4 bases. Here the CDR3 reads CASSSGNTGELFF. Here the CDR3 DNA reads TGTGCCAGCAGTTCCGGGAACACCGGGGAGCTGTTTTTT.

CDR3 nucleotide sequence: TGTGCCAGCAGCCTTTCCCGACAGCACCGAACAGATACGCAGTATTTT. Translated: CASSLSRQHRTDTQYF. V is TRBV5-5 and J is TRBJ2-3, with D perhaps matching TRBD1 (5 bases). The germline CDR1 and CDR2 sequences are SGHKS and YYEKEE (reference sequence). With 4 bases removed from V and 3 bases from J, the gap between germline ends came to 18 bases. The CDR3 consists of 16 residues.

The genes are TRBV10-1 and TRBJ1-1; D not certain. Germline lookup yields CDR1 WNHNN and CDR2 SYGVQD (reference sequence). The CDR3 contains 13 residues. V was cut by 6 bases and J by 4 bases, with 12 bases left in between. The CDR3 DNA sequence: TGCGCCAGCAGGACCGGGTTGAGCACTGAAGCTTTCTTT. It translates to CASRTGLSTEAFF.

This clone was detected once. The gene calls are TRBV27 and TRBJ2-1; D is ambiguous. The germline V gene has CDR1 MNHEY and CDR2 SMNVEV (reference sequence). The CDR3 contains 15 residues. Trimming cost V 5 bases and J 2 bases, with 13 bases left between them. The CDR3 bases are TGTGCCAGCAGTCGCTACCCTCCGGCCTACAATGAGCAGTTCTTC. Its translation: CASSRYPPAYNEQFF.